This T cell receptor beta chain was profiled in a study of T cells in localized non-small cell lung cancer. Sequencing used immunoSEQ multiplex PCR; TCRdb keeps in-frame clones, though not all of them. Of about 15,000 clones in the sample, about 89% were seen once. The V gene's germline CDR1 is LNHDA and CDR2 SQIVND (reference sequence). CDR3 length equals 14 residues. Trimming left V 7 bases short and J 1 base short, with 10 bases between. This sequence originates from a male donor older than 55 with stage II lung adenocarcinoma. This chain uses TRBV19 with TRBJ2-2, with D possibly being TRBD1 (5 bases). The sequences come from peripheral blood mononuclear cells, collected before any cancer treatment. The CDR3 here is CASTGQMNTGELFF. CDR3 nucleotides: TGTGCCAGTACTGGACAAATGAACACCGGGGAGCTGTTTTTT.